The following is a TCR beta chain sequence with its context. Its antigen is not known. Each donor was a Caucasian adult residing in Nashville, Tennessee. The data were obtained in a study of shared clonotypes between healthy human individuals. Study results and caveats: In having few donors, the study represented limited genetic and exposure-history diversity.

This CDR3 region has 15 residues. V lost 6 bases and J lost 4, with 15 bases in between. The germline CDR1 and CDR2 sequences are WNHNN and SYGVQD (reference sequence). The genomic DNA of each subset was split evenly across several immunoSEQ plates. Source study methods: From ImmunoSEQ came sequences covering only the junction and carrying no quality scores, so filtering differed. Assay: immunoSEQ multiplex PCR; the TCRdb copy retains only in-frame clones and omits some. V, J and clone size derive from that table, while D and trimming were established from the DNA sequence. The sample yields fewer than 600,000 clones, roughly 79% seen once.

Sequencing was performed on PBMCs. V and J are TRBV10-1 and TRBJ2-2; the D gene is possibly TRBD2 (6 bases). This clonotype originated in a woman in her 40s in good health. Some clones in this sample may be carry-over from other donors' samples. CDR3 nucleotides: TGCGCCAGCAGCCCAATACCGGGGGTCACCGGGGAGCTGTTTTTT. It codes for CASSPIPGVTGELFF.